This TCR beta chain originates from a study of blood T cell repertoires in COVID-19. Background on the study: Samples of COVID-19 (acute and convalescent) were obtained from the United States, Italy and Spain. PBMCs, B-cell-depleted T cells, or T cells provided the cDNA or gDNA that made up the material.

In the study's own analysis: The authors estimated nucleated cell counts from reference gene primer amplification. The protocol was immunoSEQ multiplex PCR, while the TCRdb copy is restricted to in-frame clones and leaves out a portion. The DNA gave D and trimming, while V, J and clone size come from that table. In the table there are over 100,000 clones, roughly three quarters of which are singletons. The TCR sequence derives from a woman in her seventies with acute or convalescent COVID-19. Sequenced material: peripheral blood.

The CDR3 loop is CASILDRDGEQYF. CDR3 DNA: TGTGCCAGCATACTGGACAGGGACGGCGAGCAGTACTTC. The V gene is TRBV2, the J gene TRBJ2-7, with 8 bases identical to TRBD1. V shed 7 bases and J 6 bases; nucleotides not matched to a gene: 8. This CDR3 has 13 amino acids. Germline CDR1 reads SNHLY; CDR2 reads FYNNEI. The variable domain in full, with the rest retrieved from reference TRBV2 and TRBJ2-7, is EPEVTQTPSHQVTQMGQEVILRCVPISNHLYFYWYRQILGQKVEFLVSFYNNEISEKSEIFDDQFSVERPDGSNFTLKIRSTKLEDSAMYFCASILDRDGEQYFGPGTRLTVT.